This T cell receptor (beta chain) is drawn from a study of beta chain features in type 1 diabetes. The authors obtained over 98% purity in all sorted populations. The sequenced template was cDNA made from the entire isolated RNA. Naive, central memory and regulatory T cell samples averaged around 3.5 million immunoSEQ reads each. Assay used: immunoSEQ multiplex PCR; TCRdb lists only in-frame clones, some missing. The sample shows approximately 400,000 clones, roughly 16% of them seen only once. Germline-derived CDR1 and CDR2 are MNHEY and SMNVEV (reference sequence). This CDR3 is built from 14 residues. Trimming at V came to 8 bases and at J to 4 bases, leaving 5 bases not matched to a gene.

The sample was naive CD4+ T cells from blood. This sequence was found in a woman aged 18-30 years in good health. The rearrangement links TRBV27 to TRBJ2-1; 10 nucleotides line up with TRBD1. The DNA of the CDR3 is TGTGCCAGCCAGAGGACAGGGGGGTACAATGAGCAGTTCTTC. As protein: CASQRTGGYNEQFF.